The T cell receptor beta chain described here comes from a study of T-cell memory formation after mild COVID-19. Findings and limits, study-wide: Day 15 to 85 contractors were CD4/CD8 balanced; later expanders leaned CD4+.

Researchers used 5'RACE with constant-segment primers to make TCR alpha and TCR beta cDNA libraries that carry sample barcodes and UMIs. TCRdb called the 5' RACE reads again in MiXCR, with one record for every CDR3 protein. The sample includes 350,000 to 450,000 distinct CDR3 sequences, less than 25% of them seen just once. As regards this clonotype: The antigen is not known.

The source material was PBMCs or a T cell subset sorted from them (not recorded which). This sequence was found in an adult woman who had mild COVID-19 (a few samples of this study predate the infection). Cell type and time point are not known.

CDR3 sequence reads: CASSTRQGQGANVLTF. DNA for the CDR3: TGTGCCAGCAGTACCAGACAGGGACAGGGGGCCAACGTCCTGACTTTC. The chain is built from TRBV12-3 or TRBV12-4 and TRBJ2-6; 7 bases are shared with TRBD1. This CDR3 has 16 amino acids. V trimming: 5 bases; J trimming: 4 bases; junction bases outside the gene matches: 8.